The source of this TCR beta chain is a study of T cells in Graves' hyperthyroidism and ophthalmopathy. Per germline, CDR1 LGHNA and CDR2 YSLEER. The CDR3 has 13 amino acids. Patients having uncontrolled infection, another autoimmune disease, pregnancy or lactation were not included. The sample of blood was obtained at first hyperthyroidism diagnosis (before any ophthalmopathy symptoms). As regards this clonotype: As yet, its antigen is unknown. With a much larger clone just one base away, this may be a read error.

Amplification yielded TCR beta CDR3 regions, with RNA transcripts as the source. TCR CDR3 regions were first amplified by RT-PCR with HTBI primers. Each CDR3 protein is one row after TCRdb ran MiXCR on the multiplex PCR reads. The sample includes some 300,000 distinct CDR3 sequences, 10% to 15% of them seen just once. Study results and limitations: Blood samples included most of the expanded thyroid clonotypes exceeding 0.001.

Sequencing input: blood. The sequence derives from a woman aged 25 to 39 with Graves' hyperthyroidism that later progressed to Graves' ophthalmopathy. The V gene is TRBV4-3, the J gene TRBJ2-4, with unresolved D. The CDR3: CASGQDNSNIQYF. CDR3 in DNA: TGCGCCAGCGGCCAAGATAACAGTAACATTCAGTACTTC.